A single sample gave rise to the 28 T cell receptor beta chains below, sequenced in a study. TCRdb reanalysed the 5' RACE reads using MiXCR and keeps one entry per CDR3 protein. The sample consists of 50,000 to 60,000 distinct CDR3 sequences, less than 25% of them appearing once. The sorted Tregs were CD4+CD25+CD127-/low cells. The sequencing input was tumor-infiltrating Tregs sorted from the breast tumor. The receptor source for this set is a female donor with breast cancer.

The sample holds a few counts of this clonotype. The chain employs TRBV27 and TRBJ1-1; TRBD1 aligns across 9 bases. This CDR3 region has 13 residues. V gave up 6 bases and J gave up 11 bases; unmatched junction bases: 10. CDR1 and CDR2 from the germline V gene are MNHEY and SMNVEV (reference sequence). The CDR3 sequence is CASSHTGGAGAFF. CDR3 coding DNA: TGTGCCAGCAGCCACACAGGGGGCGCAGGGGCTTTCTTT.

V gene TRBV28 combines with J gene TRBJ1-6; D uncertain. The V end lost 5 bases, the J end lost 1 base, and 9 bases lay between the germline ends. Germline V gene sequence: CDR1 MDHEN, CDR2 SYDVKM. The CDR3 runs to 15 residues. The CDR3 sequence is CASSAQESYNSPLHF. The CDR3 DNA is TGTGCCAGCAGTGCCCAGGAGTCCTATAATTCACCCCTCCACTTT.

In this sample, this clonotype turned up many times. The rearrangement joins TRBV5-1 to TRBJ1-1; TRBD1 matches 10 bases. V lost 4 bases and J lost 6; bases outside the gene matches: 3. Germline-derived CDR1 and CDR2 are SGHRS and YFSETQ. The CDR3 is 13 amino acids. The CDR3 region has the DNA TGCGCCAGCAGCGGGACAGGGGACTCTGAAGCTTTCTTT. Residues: CASSGTGDSEAFF. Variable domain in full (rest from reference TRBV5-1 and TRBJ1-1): KAGVTQTPRYLIKTRGQQVTLSCSPISGHRSVSWYQQTPGQGLQFLFEYFSETQRNKGNFPGRFSGRQFSNSRSEMNVSTLELGDSALYLCASSGTGDSEAFFGQGTRLTVV.

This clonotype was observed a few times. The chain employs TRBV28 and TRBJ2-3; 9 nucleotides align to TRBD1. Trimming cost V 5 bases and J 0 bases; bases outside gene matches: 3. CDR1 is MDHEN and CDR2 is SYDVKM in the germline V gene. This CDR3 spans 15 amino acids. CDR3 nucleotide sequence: TGTGCCAGCAGTCCACAGGGGGCGAGCACAGATACGCAGTATTTT. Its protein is CASSPQGASTDTQYF.

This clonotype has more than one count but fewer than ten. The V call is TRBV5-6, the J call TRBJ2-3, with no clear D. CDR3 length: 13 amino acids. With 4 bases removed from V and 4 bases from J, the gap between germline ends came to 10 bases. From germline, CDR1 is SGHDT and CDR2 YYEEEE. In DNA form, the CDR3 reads TGTGCCAGCAGCACCCTCTTGGCAGATACGCAGTATTTT. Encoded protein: CASSTLLADTQYF.

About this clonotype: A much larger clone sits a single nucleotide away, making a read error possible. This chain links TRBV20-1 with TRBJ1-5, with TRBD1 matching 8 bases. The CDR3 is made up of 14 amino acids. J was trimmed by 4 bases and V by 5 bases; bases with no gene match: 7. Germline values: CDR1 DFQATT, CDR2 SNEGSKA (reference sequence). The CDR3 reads CSAREGQENQPQHF. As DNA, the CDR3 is TGCAGTGCTCGCGAGGGACAGGAGAATCAGCCCCAGCATTTT.

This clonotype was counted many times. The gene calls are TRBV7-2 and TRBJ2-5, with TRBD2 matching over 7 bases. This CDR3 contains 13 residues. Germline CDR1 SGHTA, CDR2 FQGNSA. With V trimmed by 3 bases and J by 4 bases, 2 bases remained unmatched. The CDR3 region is CASSFAGAETQYF. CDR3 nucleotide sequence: TGTGCCAGCAGCTTCGCGGGAGCAGAGACCCAGTACTTC. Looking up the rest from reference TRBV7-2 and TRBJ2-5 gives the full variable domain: GAGVSQSPSNKVTEKGKDVELRCDPISGHTALYWYRQSLGQGLEFLIYFQGNSAPDKSGLPSDRFSAERTGGSVSTLTIQRTQQEDSAVYLCASSFAGAETQYFGPGTRLLVL.

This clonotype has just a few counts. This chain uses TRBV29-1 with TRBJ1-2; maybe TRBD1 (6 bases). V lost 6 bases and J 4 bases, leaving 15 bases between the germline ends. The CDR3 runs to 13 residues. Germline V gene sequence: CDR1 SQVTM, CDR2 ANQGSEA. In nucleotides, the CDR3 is TGCAGCGTCTCCCGAGGGGGGATCTATGGCTACACCTTC. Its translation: CSVSRGGIYGYTF.

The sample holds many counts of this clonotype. This CDR3 reads CSVEQGAWQYF. The CDR3 region has the DNA TGCAGCGTTGAGCAGGGGGCATGGCAGTACTTC. The chain joins TRBV29-1 to TRBJ2-7; 8 nucleotides line up with TRBD1. The J segment lost 9 bases and the V segment lost 3 bases, leaving 4 bases of the junction unmatched. CDR3 size: 11 residues. Germline V gene data show CDR1 as SQVTM and CDR2 as ANQGSEA.

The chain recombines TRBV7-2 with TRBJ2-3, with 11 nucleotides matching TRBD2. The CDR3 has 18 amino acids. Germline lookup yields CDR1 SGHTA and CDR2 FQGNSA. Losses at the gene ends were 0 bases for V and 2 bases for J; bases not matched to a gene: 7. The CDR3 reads CASSLAPSGGTYTDTQYF. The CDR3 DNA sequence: TGTGCCAGCAGCTTAGCCCCTAGCGGGGGGACTTACACAGATACGCAGTATTTT.

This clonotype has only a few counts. As DNA, the CDR3 is TGTGCCAGCACTCCCAGGCTTACGGAGACGCAGTATTTT. Translating it yields CASTPRLTETQYF. The chain links TRBV6-1 to TRBJ2-3; D is unclear. The V gene lost 7 bases and the J gene lost 9 bases, with 17 bases spanning the gap. Germline CDR1 and CDR2: MNHNS and SASEGT. The CDR3 totals 13 residues.

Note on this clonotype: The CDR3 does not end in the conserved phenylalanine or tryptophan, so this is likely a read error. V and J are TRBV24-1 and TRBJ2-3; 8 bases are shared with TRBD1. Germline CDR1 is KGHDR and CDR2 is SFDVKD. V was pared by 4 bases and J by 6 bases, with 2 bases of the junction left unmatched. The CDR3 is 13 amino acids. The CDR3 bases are TGTGCCACCAGTGAACGGGACAGGGATACGCAGTATTCT. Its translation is CATSERDRDTQYS.

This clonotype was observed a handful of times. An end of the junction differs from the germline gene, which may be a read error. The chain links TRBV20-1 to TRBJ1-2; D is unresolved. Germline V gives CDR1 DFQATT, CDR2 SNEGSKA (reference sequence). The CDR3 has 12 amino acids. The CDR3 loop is CSAGERDRGYTF. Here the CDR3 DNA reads TGCAGTGCTGGAGAACGGGATAGGGGCTACACCTTC.

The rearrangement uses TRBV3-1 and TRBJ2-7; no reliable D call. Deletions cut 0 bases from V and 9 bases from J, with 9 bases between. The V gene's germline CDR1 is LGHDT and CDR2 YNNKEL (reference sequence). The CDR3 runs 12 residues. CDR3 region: CASSQDTVMQYF. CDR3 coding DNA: TGTGCCAGCAGCCAAGACACAGTAATGCAGTACTTC.

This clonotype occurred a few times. The CDR3, as DNA: TGTGCCAGCAGCTTCCAAACCATAGGAGAAGATACGCAGTATTTT. As protein: CASSFQTIGEDTQYF. The chain links TRBV11-3 to TRBJ2-3; D unclear. The CDR3 has 15 amino acids. V lost 3 bases to trimming and J lost 5 bases, with 15 bases between them. CDR1 and CDR2 from the germline V gene are SGHNT and YENEEA.

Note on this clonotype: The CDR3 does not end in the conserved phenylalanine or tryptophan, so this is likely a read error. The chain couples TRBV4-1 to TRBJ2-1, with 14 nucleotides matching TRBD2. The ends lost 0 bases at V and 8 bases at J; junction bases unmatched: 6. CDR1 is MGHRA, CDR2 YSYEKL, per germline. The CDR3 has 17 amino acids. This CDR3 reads CASSQDAGTSGRYEQFL. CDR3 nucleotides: TGCGCCAGCAGCCAAGATGCGGGGACTAGCGGGAGATATGAGCAGTTCCTC.

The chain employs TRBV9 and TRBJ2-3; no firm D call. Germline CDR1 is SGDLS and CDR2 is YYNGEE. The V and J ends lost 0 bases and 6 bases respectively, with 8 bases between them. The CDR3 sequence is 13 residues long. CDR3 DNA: TGTGCCAGCAGCGTAGTAGTGTGGGATACGCAGTATTTT. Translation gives CASSVVVWDTQYF. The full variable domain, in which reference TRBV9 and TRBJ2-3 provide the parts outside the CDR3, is DSGVTQTPKHLITATGQRVTLRCSPRSGDLSVYWYQQSLDQGLQFLIQYYNGEERAKGNILERFSAQQFPDLHSELNLSSLELGDSALYFCASSVVVWDTQYFGPGTRLTVL.

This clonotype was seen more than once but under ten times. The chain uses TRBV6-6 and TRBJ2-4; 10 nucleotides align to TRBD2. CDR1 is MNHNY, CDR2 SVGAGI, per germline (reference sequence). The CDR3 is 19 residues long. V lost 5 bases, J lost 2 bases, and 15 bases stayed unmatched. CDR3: CASSPRPPGLATSKNIQYF. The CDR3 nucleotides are TGTGCCAGCAGTCCGCGACCTCCGGGACTAGCGACTTCCAAAAACATTCAGTACTTC.

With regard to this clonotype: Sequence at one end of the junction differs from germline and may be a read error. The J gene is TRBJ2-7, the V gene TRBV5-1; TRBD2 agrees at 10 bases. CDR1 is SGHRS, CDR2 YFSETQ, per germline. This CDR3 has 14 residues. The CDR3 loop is CASSLSGRAYGQYF. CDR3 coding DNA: TGCGCCAGCAGCTTGAGCGGGAGGGCTTACGGGCAGTACTTC.

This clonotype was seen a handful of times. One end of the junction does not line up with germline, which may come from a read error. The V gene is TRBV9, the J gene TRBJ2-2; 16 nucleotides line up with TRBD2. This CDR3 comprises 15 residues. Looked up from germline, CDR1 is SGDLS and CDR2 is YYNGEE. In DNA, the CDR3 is TGTGCCTGCAGTGGGACTAGCGGGAGGGTCGGGGAGCTGTTTTTT. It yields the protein CACSGTSGRVGELFF.

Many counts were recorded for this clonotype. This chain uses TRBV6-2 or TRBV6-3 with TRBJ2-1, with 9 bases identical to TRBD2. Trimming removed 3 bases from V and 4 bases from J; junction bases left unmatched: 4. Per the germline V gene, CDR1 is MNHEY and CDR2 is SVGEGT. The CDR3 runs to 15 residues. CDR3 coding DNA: TGTGCCAGCAGTTATACTAGCGGGCGGTACAATGAGCAGTTCTTC. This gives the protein CASSYTSGRYNEQFF.

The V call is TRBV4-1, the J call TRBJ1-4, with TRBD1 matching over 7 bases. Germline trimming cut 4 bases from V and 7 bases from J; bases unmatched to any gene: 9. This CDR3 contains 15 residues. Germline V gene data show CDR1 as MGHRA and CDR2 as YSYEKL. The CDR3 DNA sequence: TGCGCCAGCAGCCCCGACAGGGTGTCGGGTGAAAAACTGTTTTTT. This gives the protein CASSPDRVSGEKLFF.

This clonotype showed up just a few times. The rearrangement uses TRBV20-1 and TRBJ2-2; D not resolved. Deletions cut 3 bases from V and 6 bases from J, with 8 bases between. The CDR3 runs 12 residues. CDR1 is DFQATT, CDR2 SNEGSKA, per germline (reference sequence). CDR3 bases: TGCAGTGCTAGCTTGGGCCCCGGGGAGCTGTTTTTT. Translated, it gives CSASLGPGELFF.

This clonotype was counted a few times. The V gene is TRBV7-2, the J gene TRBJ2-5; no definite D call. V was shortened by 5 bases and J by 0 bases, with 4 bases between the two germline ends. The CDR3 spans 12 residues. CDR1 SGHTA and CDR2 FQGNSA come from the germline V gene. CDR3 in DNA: TGTGCCAGCAGCCTGTACCAAGAGACCCAGTACTTC. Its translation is CASSLYQETQYF.

CDR3 protein: CASSKDRGLSGTSYEQYF. CDR3 in DNA: TGTGCCAGCAGCAAGGACAGGGGGCTTAGCGGGACCTCCTACGAGCAGTACTTC. V gene TRBV21-1 combines with J gene TRBJ2-7; TRBD1 was called by the table and not checked on the DNA. TRBV21-1 is flagged as a pseudogene. This CDR3 spans 18 amino acids.

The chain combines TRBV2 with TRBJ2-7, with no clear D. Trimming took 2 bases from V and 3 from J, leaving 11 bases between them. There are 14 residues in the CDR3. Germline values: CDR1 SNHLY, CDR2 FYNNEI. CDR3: CASSELEGYYEQYF. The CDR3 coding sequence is TGTGCCAGCAGTGAACTCGAAGGATACTACGAGCAGTACTTC.

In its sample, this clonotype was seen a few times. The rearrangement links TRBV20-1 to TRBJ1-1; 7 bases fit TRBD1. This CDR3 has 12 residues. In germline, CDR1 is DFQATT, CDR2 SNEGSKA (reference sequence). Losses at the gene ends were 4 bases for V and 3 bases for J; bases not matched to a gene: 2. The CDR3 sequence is CSATQGDTEAFF. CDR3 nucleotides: TGCAGTGCTACTCAGGGGGACACTGAAGCTTTCTTT.

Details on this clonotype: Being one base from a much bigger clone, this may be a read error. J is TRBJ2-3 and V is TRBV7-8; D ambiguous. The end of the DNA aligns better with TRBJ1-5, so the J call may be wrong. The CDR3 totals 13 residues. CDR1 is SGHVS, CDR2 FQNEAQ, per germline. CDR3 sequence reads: CASSLGAGDTQHF. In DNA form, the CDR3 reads TGTGCCAGCAGCTTAGGAGCGGGTGATACGCAGCATTTT.